This TCR beta chain appears in the sequencing data of a study of blood T cell repertoires in COVID-19. Study summary: Some COVID-19 samples were acute and others convalescent; all came from the United States, Italy and Spain.

The V end was cut by 10 bases, the J end by 5 bases, with 12 bases between. Germline-derived CDR1 and CDR2 are SEHNR and FQNEAQ (reference sequence). CDR3 length equals 12 residues. Assay: immunoSEQ multiplex PCR; the TCRdb copy retains only in-frame clones and omits some. The repertoire includes about 100,000 clones, 90% to 95% of them detected once, and around 0.94% sits in the top ten. This receptor was identified in a man in his sixties with acute or convalescent COVID-19. Sequencing used peripheral blood. The chain employs TRBV7-9 and TRBJ2-1, with D maybe TRBD2 (6 bases). The CDR3 DNA reads TGTGCCATCGAGCGGGCTCACAATGAGCAGTTCTTC. It codes for CAIERAHNEQFF.